Here is one TCR beta chain with its context. The record originates from a study of cytomegalovirus exposure and HLA in healthy donors. Profiling relied on immunoSEQ multiplex PCR, and the TCRdb table lists in-frame clones only, not all of them. Among 180,000 or so clones listed, roughly 86% were seen once. Germline V lookup: CDR1 LNHNV, CDR2 YYDKDF (reference sequence). The length of the CDR3 is 14 residues. Trimming took 5 bases from V and 5 from J; bases not matched to a gene: 6. The sample consisted of PBMCs. The chain carries TRBV15 and TRBJ2-3; the match to TRBD2 covers 8 bases. This TCR was sampled from a man aged 25-40 years in good health and CMV-seropositive. CDR3 residues: CATSDSGVGDTQYF. The CDR3 DNA sequence: TGTGCCACCAGCGATAGCGGGGTAGGAGATACGCAGTATTTT.